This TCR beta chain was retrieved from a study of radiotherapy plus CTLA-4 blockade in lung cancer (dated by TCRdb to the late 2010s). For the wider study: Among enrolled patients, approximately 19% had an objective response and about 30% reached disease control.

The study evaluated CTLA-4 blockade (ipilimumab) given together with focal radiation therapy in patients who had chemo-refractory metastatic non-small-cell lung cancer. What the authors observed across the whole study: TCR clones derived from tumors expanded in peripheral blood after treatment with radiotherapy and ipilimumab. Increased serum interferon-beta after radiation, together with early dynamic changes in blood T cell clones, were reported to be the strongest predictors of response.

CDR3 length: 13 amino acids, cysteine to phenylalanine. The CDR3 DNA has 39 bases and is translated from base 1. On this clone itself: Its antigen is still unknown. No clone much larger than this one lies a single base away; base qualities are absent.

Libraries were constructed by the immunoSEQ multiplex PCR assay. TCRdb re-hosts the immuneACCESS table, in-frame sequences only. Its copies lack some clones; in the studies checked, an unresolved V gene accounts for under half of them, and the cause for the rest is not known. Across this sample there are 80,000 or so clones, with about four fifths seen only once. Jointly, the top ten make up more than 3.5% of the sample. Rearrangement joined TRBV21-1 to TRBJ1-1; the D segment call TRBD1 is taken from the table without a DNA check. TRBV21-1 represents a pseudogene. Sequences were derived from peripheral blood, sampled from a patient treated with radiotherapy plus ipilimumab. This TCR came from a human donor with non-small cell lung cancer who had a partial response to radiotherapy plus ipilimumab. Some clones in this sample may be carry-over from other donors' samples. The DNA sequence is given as TGTGCCAGCAGCAGGACAGTAGGCACTGAAGCTTTCTTT. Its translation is CASSRTVGTEAFF.